The rows below give T cell receptor beta chains drawn from one sample of a study of graft-versus-host responses after intestinal transplantation. Sequencing was performed with immunoSEQ multiplex PCR; in TCRdb, only in-frame clones are kept and a portion is missing. The top ten hold 0.79% of the sample, which has roughly 18,000 clones, about 95% seen once. Sequenced here: PBMCs, sampled 23 days after intestinal transplant. The receptor set was obtained from a human patient who received an intestinal transplant, so some T cells may come from the graft donor. Both conserved end residues are part of each CDR3. D genes are given only for firm matches. Rows may omit the clone size; those that give it use once, few, many or a size class.

v_call	clone_size	d_call	j_call	cdr3_nt	cdr3_aa
TRBV5-6	-	TRBD1	TRBJ2-1	TGTGCCAGCAGCTCCCAGGGGGCCTTTGAGCAGTTCTTC	CASSSQGAFEQFF
TRBV2	-	-	TRBJ1-2	TGTGCCAGCAGGGAGGACGGAAACTATGGCTACACCTTC	CASREDGNYGYTF
TRBV6-1	-	-	TRBJ1-2	TGTGCCAGCAGTGAAATCCCACAGGGAGGGTTTTATGGCTACACCTTC	CASSEIPQGGFYGYTF
TRBV6-5	-	TRBD2	TRBJ2-7	TGTGCCAGCAGTTACAGGGAGGGCTACGAGCAGTACTTC	CASSYREGYEQYF
TRBV6-5	-	-	TRBJ2-7	TGTGCCAGCAGTTACTCGAAAGGGGAGCAGTACTTC	CASSYSKGEQYF
TRBV9	-	-	TRBJ2-1	TGTGCCAGCAGCGAGTCCAATGAGCAGTTCTTC	CASSESNEQFF
TRBV28	-	-	TRBJ1-1	TGTGCCAGCAGTTTTAAAGTAGGTCTGAACACTGAAGCTTTCTTT	CASSFKVGLNTEAFF
TRBV27	-	-	TRBJ2-5	TGTGCCAGCAGTTTGCAGGGTATGGAGACCCAGTACTTC	CASSLQGMETQYF
TRBV5-1	-	TRBD1	TRBJ2-5	TGCGCCAGCAGCCCCCCGGACAGGCAAGAGACCCAGTACTTC	CASSPPDRQETQYF
TRBV9	once	-	TRBJ2-7	TGTGCCAGCAGCCCGACCGGAGTGCGCTACGAGCAGTACTTC	CASSPTGVRYEQYF
TRBV5-5	-	TRBD1	TRBJ2-7	TGTGCCAGCAGCTCCGTGGTCGGGACAGGGTCCTACGAGCAGTACTTC	CASSSVVGTGSYEQYF
TRBV4-3	once	TRBD2	TRBJ2-1	TGCGCCAGCAGCCAAGGAACTAGCGGGTCCCCCTACAATGAGCAGTTCTTC	CASSQGTSGSPYNEQFF
TRBV6-1	once	-	TRBJ1-5	TGTGCCAGCAGCGAAGTTGGCTATCAGCCCCAGCATTTT	CASSEVGYQPQHF
TRBV4-1	-	TRBD1	TRBJ2-7	TGCGCCAGCAGCCAAGAGCCTTTCGGGACAGGATCCTACGAGCAGTACTTC	CASSQEPFGTGSYEQYF
TRBV6-1	few	TRBD2	TRBJ2-7	TGTGCCAGCAGTGAAGGACTAGCGGGAGGCAACGAGCAGTACTTC	CASSEGLAGGNEQYF
TRBV28	-	-	TRBJ1-4	TGTGCCAGCAGTTTATGGAGGTCGGGGGATGAAAAACTGTTTTTT	CASSLWRSGDEKLFF
TRBV7-9	once	-	TRBJ2-1	TGTGCCAGCAGCTTACCTGTAGGTGGGATATACAATGAGCAGTTCTTC	CASSLPVGGIYNEQFF
TRBV6-5	-	-	TRBJ2-7	TGTGCCAGCAGTGCGCGGGACACCCCCTACGAGCAGTACTTC	CASSARDTPYEQYF
TRBV5-4	-	-	TRBJ2-1	TGTGCCAGCAGGTTTCAGGGGGGATCCTACAATGAGCAGTTCTTC	CASRFQGGSYNEQFF
TRBV2	-	TRBD2	TRBJ2-1	TGTGCCAGCGCGGGAGGGGGCTCCAATGAGCAGTTCTTC	CASAGGGSNEQFF
TRBV28	-	-	TRBJ2-2	TGTGCCAGCTTCCCCAGGGGAAGCACCGGGGAGCTGTTTTTT	CASFPRGSTGELFF
TRBV2	once	-	TRBJ1-2	TGTGCCAGCAGTGAGGGCAGAAGATATGGCTACACCTTC	CASSEGRRYGYTF
TRBV6-5	-	TRBD1	TRBJ2-5	TGTGCCAGCAGGCGTTCCGGGACAGACCAAGAGACCCAGTACTTC	CASRRSGTDQETQYF
TRBV9	-	TRBD2	TRBJ2-3	TGTGCCAGCAGCGTAGAAGTGGGAGGGCCCACAGATACGCAGTATTTT	CASSVEVGGPTDTQYF
TRBV5-4	-	-	TRBJ1-3	TGTGCCAGCAGCCCAGAGGACCCTGGAAACACCATATATTTT	CASSPEDPGNTIYF
TRBV27	-	TRBD1	TRBJ2-3	TGTGCCAGCAGTCCCATGTGGGACAGGGGCACAGATACGCAGTATTTT	CASSPMWDRGTDTQYF
TRBV28	-	TRBD2	TRBJ2-1	TGTGCCAGCACCTTCATCCCCCCAGGGCGGGAGTACAATGAGCAGTTCTTC	CASTFIPPGREYNEQFF
TRBV4-1	-	TRBD1	TRBJ2-7	TGCGCCAGCAGCCAAGAACAGGGGGTCTACGAGCAGTACTTC	CASSQEQGVYEQYF
TRBV2	-	TRBD1	TRBJ1-5	TGTGCCAGCAGTTCACTTAAACAGGGGGAAAGCAATCAGCCCCAGCATTTT	CASSSLKQGESNQPQHF
TRBV30	-	-	TRBJ2-7	TGTGCCTGGGGCCGACAGTCCTACGAGCAGTACTTC	CAWGRQSYEQYF
TRBV5-6	-	-	TRBJ2-7	TGTGCCAGCAGCGCTACCGGGACGGACCTTCCTTCCTACGAGCAGTACTTC	CASSATGTDLPSYEQYF
TRBV19	-	-	TRBJ1-5	TGTGCCAGCCAAAACAGGGATTGGGACCAGCCCCAGCATTTT	CASQNRDWDQPQHF
TRBV5-4	-	TRBD1	TRBJ2-7	TGTGCCAGCAGCTTGAGGGTACCGGGACAGGGGGGCGGCTACGAGCAGTACTTC	CASSLRVPGQGGGYEQYF
TRBV6-5	-	-	TRBJ1-1	TGTGCCAGCCACCTCCCCGAGGGGGACACTGAAGCTTTCTTT	CASHLPEGDTEAFF
TRBV6-5	-	-	TRBJ2-5	TGTGCCAGCAGTTACTTTGGGGGGCTGCAAGAGACCCAGTACTTC	CASSYFGGLQETQYF
TRBV7-9	-	TRBD2	TRBJ2-5	TGTGCCAGCAGCTTAGAAGGACTAGCGGGAGGGCGAGAGACCCAGTACTTC	CASSLEGLAGGRETQYF
TRBV5-1	once	-	TRBJ1-6	TGCGCCAGCAGCTTGGAGTTGAGCTCCTATAATTCACCCCTCCACTTT	CASSLELSSYNSPLHF
TRBV9	-	TRBD1	TRBJ1-1	TGTGCCAGCAGCGTAGAGGACAGGGACACTGAAGCTTTCTTT	CASSVEDRDTEAFF
TRBV5-8	-	TRBD2	TRBJ2-3	TGTGCCAGCAGCGGGGACCCATTTCCGGGACTAGCGGACCCAGATACGCAGTATTTT	CASSGDPFPGLADPDTQYF
TRBV28	-	-	TRBJ2-1	TGTGCCAGCAGTTTAACCCCAAGAGTTAACCACAATGAGCAGTTCTTC	CASSLTPRVNHNEQFF
TRBV13	few	-	TRBJ2-5	TGTGCCAGCAGCTTCTCTAGGAAAGAGACCCAGTACTTC	CASSFSRKETQYF
TRBV5-5	-	-	TRBJ2-3	TGTGCCAGCAGCTTATTCGATTGGGATACGCAGTATTTT	CASSLFDWDTQYF
TRBV27	-	TRBD1	TRBJ1-2	TGTGCCAGCAGACCGGGACAGGGCCTCTATGGCTACACCTTC	CASRPGQGLYGYTF
TRBV5-4	-	TRBD2	TRBJ2-5	TGTGCCTTCCCGGGGGGGCCTAGCGGCGAACAAGAGACCCAGTACTTC	CAFPGGPSGEQETQYF
TRBV7-2	-	TRBD1	TRBJ2-7	TGTGCCAGCAGCCTCGACAGGGTTTACGAGCAGTACTTC	CASSLDRVYEQYF
TRBV10-3	-	-	TRBJ2-7	TGTGCCATCATAGAGGACGGGTCCTACGAGCAGTACTTC	CAIIEDGSYEQYF
TRBV4-1	-	TRBD2	TRBJ2-7	TGCGCCAGCAGCCCCCTAACTAGCGGGACCTCCTACGAGCAGTACTTC	CASSPLTSGTSYEQYF
TRBV7-9	-	-	TRBJ2-1	TGTGCCAGCAGCTTAGACGGGCCCAATGAGCAGTTCTTC	CASSLDGPNEQFF
TRBV11-1	-	-	TRBJ1-1	TGTGCCAGCAGCCGGACAGAGAACACTGAAGCTTTCTTT	CASSRTENTEAFF
TRBV5-1	once	-	TRBJ1-1	TGCGCCAGCAGCTTGGAAGGGGGTCGAATGAACACTGAAGCTTTCTTT	CASSLEGGRMNTEAFF
TRBV19	-	-	TRBJ2-6	TGTGCCAGTAGTATTGGGTCTTCTGGGGCCAACGTCCTGACTTTC	CASSIGSSGANVLTF
TRBV11-3	-	-	TRBJ2-7	TGTGCCAGCAGCTTATTGCAGGGGGACTCGTACGAGCAGTACTTC	CASSLLQGDSYEQYF
TRBV2	-	-	TRBJ1-1	TGTGCCAGCAGTGATCAGGGCCTCCCTGAAGCTTTCTTT	CASSDQGLPEAFF